The present entry profiles one T cell receptor (beta chain) with its context. Original methodology: Reference gene primer amplification in the assay estimated nucleated cell counts. TCRdb keeps only in-frame clones here, not all; method: immunoSEQ multiplex PCR. The V and J calls and the clone size are those of that table, but D and trimming were determined from the DNA. The sample records about 100,000 clones, 86% being singletons. Trimming stripped 1 base from V and 0 bases from J, with 12 bases between. The length of the CDR3 is 16 residues. Germline CDR1 reads LNHNV; CDR2 reads YYDKDF (reference sequence). These data belong to a study of blood T cell repertoires in COVID-19. Study at large: PBMCs, B-cell-depleted T cells, or T cells were the source of the cDNA or gDNA that made up the material.

The rearrangement links TRBV15 to TRBJ2-5, with D tentatively TRBD1 (6 bases). Sequencing input: peripheral blood. This receptor was identified in a man aged 80 or over with acute or convalescent COVID-19. CDR3: CATSRGGQLNQETQYF. The CDR3 bases are TGTGCCACCAGCAGAGGAGGACAGCTGAACCAAGAGACCCAGTACTTC.